These 2 T cell receptor beta chains share one sample of origin, sequenced in a study of blood T cell repertoires in COVID-19. Assay used: immunoSEQ multiplex PCR; TCRdb lists only in-frame clones, some missing. The data contain approximately 210,000 clones, around nine tenths of them seen just once; the ten biggest clones take up about 6.8%. Sequences were obtained from peripheral blood. The source of these receptors is a woman in her thirties or forties who had recovered from COVID-19.

The chain joins TRBV29-1 to TRBJ1-1; 8 bases match TRBD1. The V gene's germline CDR1 is SQVTM and CDR2 ANQGSEA. V trimming: 5 bases; J trimming: 5 bases; junction bases outside the gene matches: 10. The CDR3 sequence is 14 residues long. CDR3 sequence: CSVPRGQGDTEAFF. The CDR3 DNA sequence: TGCAGCGTTCCCCGTGGACAGGGCGATACTGAAGCTTTCTTT.

The gene calls are TRBV7-2 and TRBJ1-5, with no clear D. V lost 0 bases and J lost 5, with 14 bases in between. The CDR3 is 16 amino acids. The germline V gene encodes CDR1 SGHTA and CDR2 FQGNSA. As DNA, the CDR3 is TGTGCCAGCAGCTTAGCGATCGGGTTAAAGGATCAGCCCCAGCATTTT. It codes for CASSLAIGLKDQPQHF.